The rows below give T cell receptor beta chains drawn from one sample of a study of blood T cell dynamics during melanoma immunotherapy. Assay used: immunoSEQ multiplex PCR; TCRdb lists only in-frame clones, some missing. The repertoire holds 10,000 or so clones, with roughly 80% as singletons. The sample here was blood, taken from a patient treated with checkpoint blockade. The receptor source for this set is a human donor with melanoma. Both conserved end residues are part of each CDR3. Fields, in order: J gene, clone size, D gene, V gene, CDR3 protein, CDR3 DNA. D genes are given only for firm matches. Expanded clones are given a class, and other clones once, few, many or no size at all.

TRBJ2-1	.	TRBD1	TRBV28	CASTLSGTGGNEQFF	TGTGCCAGCACCCTTTCAGGGACAGGTGGTAATGAGCAGTTCTTC
TRBJ1-3	few	.	TRBV29-1	CSVARDPGNTIYF	TGCAGCGTTGCGAGAGACCCTGGGAACACCATATATTTT
TRBJ2-2	.	.	TRBV2	CASGGRTPNTGELFF	TGTGCCAGCGGGGGGAGGACACCCAACACCGGGGAGCTGTTTTTT
TRBJ1-2	.	.	TRBV27	CASRAVDGYTF	TGTGCCAGCAGAGCCGTTGATGGCTACACCTTC
TRBJ1-1	few	.	TRBV25-1	CASSEVPTGRAFF	TGTGCCAGCAGTGAGGTCCCCACAGGGAGGGCTTTCTTT
TRBJ1-1	few	.	TRBV6-1	CASSEGGLNTEAFF	TGTGCCAGCAGTGAGGGGGGACTGAACACTGAAGCTTTCTTT
TRBJ1-1	once	.	TRBV27	CASSPYLGGNTEAFF	TGTGCCAGCAGTCCTTATCTGGGGGGGAACACTGAAGCTTTCTTT
TRBJ1-5	.	.	TRBV28	CASSPSRSNQPQHF	TGTGCCAGCAGTCCTTCAAGGAGCAATCAGCCCCAGCATTTT
TRBJ1-5	few	.	TRBV2	CASSEDSLSNQPQHF	TGTGCCAGCAGTGAAGACAGCCTTAGCAATCAGCCCCAGCATTTT
TRBJ1-6	.	.	TRBV6-4	CASSEFGSSYNSPLHF	TGTGCCAGCAGTGAGTTTGGGAGCTCCTATAATTCACCCCTCCACTTT
TRBJ2-5	.	TRBD1	TRBV11-2	CASSPWDSPQETQYF	TGTGCCAGCAGCCCCTGGGACAGCCCCCAAGAGACCCAGTACTTC
TRBJ2-5	.	TRBD2	TRBV18	CASSPPMGLAEIQETQYF	TGTGCCAGCTCACCACCAATGGGACTAGCGGAAATTCAAGAGACCCAGTACTTC
TRBJ2-3	.	.	TRBV6-5	CASSLDGGDTQYF	TGTGCCAGCAGTTTAGACGGCGGAGATACGCAGTATTTT
TRBJ1-2	once	.	TRBV21-1	CASSKGEETPSGGGYGYTF	TGTGCCAGCAGCAAGGGAGAGGAGACACCGTCGGGGGGGGGTTATGGCTACACCTTC
TRBJ2-2	.	TRBD1	TRBV5-1	CASSLPPGQGASTGELFF	TGCGCCAGCAGCTTGCCCCCCGGACAGGGTGCGTCCACCGGGGAGCTGTTTTTT
TRBJ1-5	.	.	TRBV9	CASSVAGVNQPQHF	TGTGCCAGCAGCGTAGCAGGGGTCAATCAGCCCCAGCATTTT
TRBJ1-6	.	.	TRBV19	CASMFSSYNSPLHF	TGTGCCAGTATGTTCAGCTCCTATAATTCACCCCTCCACTTT
TRBJ1-5	.	.	TRBV27	CASSLRGSNQPQHF	TGTGCCAGCAGTTTAAGAGGTAGCAATCAGCCCCAGCATTTT
TRBJ2-7	once	.	TRBV7-8	CASSSLGGTSSYEQYF	TGTGCCAGCAGCTCGTTGGGCGGGACGAGCTCCTACGAGCAGTACTTC
TRBJ1-4	.	TRBD1	TRBV4-1	CASSQELGTGYEKLFF	TGCGCCAGCAGCCAAGAACTAGGGACAGGGTATGAAAAACTGTTTTTT
TRBJ2-3	.	.	TRBV30	CAWRRNPFTDTQYF	TGTGCCTGGAGGAGGAATCCCTTCACAGATACGCAGTATTTT
TRBJ2-3	.	TRBD2	TRBV9	CASSVEPAGGDTQYF	TGTGCCAGCAGCGTAGAACCAGCGGGGGGAGATACGCAGTATTTT
TRBJ2-3	.	TRBD2	TRBV6-1	CASSDKGSASGRDTQYF	TGTGCCAGCAGTGATAAGGGATCGGCTAGCGGGAGAGATACGCAGTATTTT
TRBJ2-2	.	TRBD2	TRBV9	CASSVGPSGGNTGELFF	TGTGCCAGCAGCGTAGGACCTAGCGGGGGGAACACCGGGGAGCTGTTTTTT
TRBJ2-4	.	.	TRBV11-2	CASSDRRPAKNIQYF	TGTGCCAGCAGCGACAGGCGGCCAGCCAAAAACATTCAGTACTTC
TRBJ1-1	.	.	TRBV4-1	CASSVPGQMNTEAFF	TGCGCCAGCAGCGTCCCGGGACAAATGAACACTGAAGCTTTCTTT
TRBJ2-1	.	.	TRBV5-6	CASSRSEREFF	TGTGCCAGCAGCCGGTCGGAAAGGGAGTTCTTC
TRBJ1-5	.	.	TRBV7-2	CASSLEGFRNQPQHF	TGTGCCAGCAGCTTAGAGGGATTCCGCAATCAGCCCCAGCATTTT
TRBJ1-2	.	.	TRBV28	CASSSGGAVGYTF	TGTGCCAGCAGCTCTGGGGGCGCGGTTGGCTACACCTTC
TRBJ2-1	once	TRBD2	TRBV4-2	CASSKGLANTYNEQFF	TGTGCCAGCAGCAAGGGACTAGCGAACACCTACAATGAGCAGTTCTTC
TRBJ1-4	few	.	TRBV7-9	CASSLDSFNEKLFF	TGTGCCAGCAGCCTCGACAGCTTCAATGAAAAACTGTTTTTT
TRBJ1-1	once	TRBD1	TRBV7-2	CASSPDRGEYTEAFF	TGTGCCAGCAGCCCAGACAGGGGTGAATACACTGAAGCTTTCTTT
TRBJ1-1	large	.	TRBV10-1	CASSDRGGGTEAFF	TGCGCCAGCAGTGACAGGGGTGGGGGCACTGAAGCTTTCTTT
TRBJ2-1	once	TRBD2	TRBV7-2	CASSLTSGGNNEQFF	TGTGCCAGCAGCTTGACTAGCGGAGGGAACAATGAGCAGTTCTTC
TRBJ2-7	.	TRBD2	TRBV9	CASSFLTSSEQYF	TGTGCCAGCAGCTTCCTGACTAGCTCTGAGCAGTACTTC
TRBJ2-5	.	.	TRBV6-5	CASSLAKGETQYF	TGTGCCAGCAGTTTAGCGAAGGGAGAGACCCAGTACTTC
TRBJ2-7	.	TRBD1	TRBV28	CASSRQGGSYEQYF	TGTGCCAGCAGTAGACAGGGGGGCTCCTACGAGCAGTACTTC
TRBJ1-3	.	.	TRBV5-6	CASSLLGHRSGNTIYF	TGTGCCAGCAGCTTATTAGGCCACCGCTCTGGAAACACCATATATTTT
TRBJ2-6	.	TRBD1	TRBV27	CASSRTGAGANVLTF	TGTGCCAGCAGTCGCACAGGGGCTGGGGCCAACGTCCTGACTTTC
TRBJ1-6	.	.	TRBV7-8	CASSLQGSSYNSPLHF	TGTGCCAGCAGCTTACAGGGTAGCTCCTATAATTCACCCCTCCACTTT
TRBJ2-1	once	.	TRBV6-1	CASKRGHNEQFF	TGTGCCAGCAAACGGGGGCACAATGAGCAGTTCTTC